This T cell receptor beta chain derives from a study of blood T cell repertoires in COVID-19. Study in general: COVID-19 samples from acute and convalescent phases originated in the United States, Italy and Spain. PBMCs, B-cell-depleted T cells, or T cells provided the cDNA or gDNA that made up the material.

Sequencing was performed with immunoSEQ multiplex PCR; in TCRdb, only in-frame clones are kept and a portion is missing. The sample carries 85,000 to 120,000 clones, about 85% recorded once. The Seattle patients joined while their infection was active and were tracked longitudinally afterward. The receptor was isolated from a woman in her forties or fifties with COVID-19, enrolled during active disease. The sequencing input was peripheral blood.

The CDR3 spells CASRSGQGSSYEQYF. CDR3 sequence (DNA): TGTGCCAGCAGGTCGGGACAGGGAAGCTCCTACGAGCAGTACTTC. The chain is built from TRBV28 and TRBJ2-7; 9 bases line up with TRBD1. The CDR3 has 15 amino acids. Looked up from germline, CDR1 is MDHEN and CDR2 is SYDVKM. Unmatched junction bases numbered 6, after V lost 6 bases and J lost 0 bases.